The clone carrying this TCR beta chain was detected many times. Investigators took RNA and DNA out together from approximately 22-30 mg of unsorted bulk tissue. Each sampled tumor had five separate regions taken from it. The data were taken from a study of tumor-infiltrating lymphocytes in primary liver carcinoma. Study context: Each of the growths was stage T1-T3 N0M0, extending 4.2 to 10 cm across.

Total RNA (around 500 ng) served as template for TCR beta cDNA synthesis primed by a constant-region primer. A slightly modified ARM-PCR protocol with three nested multiplex PCR rounds produced these TCR beta libraries. In the first two PCR rounds, TRBV1-TRBV30 forward primers were paired with a C-beta reverse primer, and each round lasted 10 cycles. One entry per CDR3 protein results from TCRdb running MiXCR on the multiplex PCR reads. The table lists about 210,000 distinct CDR3 sequences, around four fifths of them singletons. V lost 5 bases, J lost 5 bases, and 21 bases lay in between. Germline-derived CDR1 and CDR2 are SGHAT and FQNNGV. There are 16 residues in the CDR3.

The V call is TRBV11-2, the J call TRBJ2-5; D possibly uses TRBD1 or TRBD2 (5 bases each). The source material was tumor tissue from primary liver carcinoma. This TCR derives from a man aged 35 to 55 with primary liver carcinoma and hepatitis B virus infection. The CDR3 nucleotides read TGTGCCAGCAGCCCTGGGGCCCGAGGGGACGCCGAGACCCAGTACTTC. Encoded protein: CASSPGARGDAETQYF.